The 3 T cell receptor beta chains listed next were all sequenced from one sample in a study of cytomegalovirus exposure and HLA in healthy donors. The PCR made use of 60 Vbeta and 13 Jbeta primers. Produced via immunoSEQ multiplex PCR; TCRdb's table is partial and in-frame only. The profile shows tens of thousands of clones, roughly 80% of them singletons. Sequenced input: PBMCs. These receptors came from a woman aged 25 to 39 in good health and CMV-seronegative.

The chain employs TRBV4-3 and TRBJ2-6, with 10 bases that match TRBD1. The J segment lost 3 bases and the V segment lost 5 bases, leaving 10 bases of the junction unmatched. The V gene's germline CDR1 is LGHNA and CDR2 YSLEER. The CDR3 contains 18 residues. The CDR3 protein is CASSRETGGLSGANVLTF. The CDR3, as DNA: TGCGCCAGCAGCAGAGAGACAGGGGGCCTGAGTGGGGCCAACGTCCTGACTTTC.

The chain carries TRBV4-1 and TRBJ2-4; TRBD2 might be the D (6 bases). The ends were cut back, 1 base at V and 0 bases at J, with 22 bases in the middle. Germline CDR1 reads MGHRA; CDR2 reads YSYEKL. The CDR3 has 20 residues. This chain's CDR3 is CASSQGNIRREHLAKNIQYF. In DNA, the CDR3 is TGCGCCAGCAGCCAAGGAAACATCAGGAGGGAACACTTAGCCAAAAACATTCAGTACTTC.

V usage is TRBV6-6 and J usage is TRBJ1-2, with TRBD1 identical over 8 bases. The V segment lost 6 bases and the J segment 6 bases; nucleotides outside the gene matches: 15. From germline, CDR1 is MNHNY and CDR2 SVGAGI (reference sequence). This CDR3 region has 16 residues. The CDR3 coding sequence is TGTGCCAGCAGCCACACCTCCCGCGACAGGGGAAATGGCTACACCTTC. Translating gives CASSHTSRDRGNGYTF.